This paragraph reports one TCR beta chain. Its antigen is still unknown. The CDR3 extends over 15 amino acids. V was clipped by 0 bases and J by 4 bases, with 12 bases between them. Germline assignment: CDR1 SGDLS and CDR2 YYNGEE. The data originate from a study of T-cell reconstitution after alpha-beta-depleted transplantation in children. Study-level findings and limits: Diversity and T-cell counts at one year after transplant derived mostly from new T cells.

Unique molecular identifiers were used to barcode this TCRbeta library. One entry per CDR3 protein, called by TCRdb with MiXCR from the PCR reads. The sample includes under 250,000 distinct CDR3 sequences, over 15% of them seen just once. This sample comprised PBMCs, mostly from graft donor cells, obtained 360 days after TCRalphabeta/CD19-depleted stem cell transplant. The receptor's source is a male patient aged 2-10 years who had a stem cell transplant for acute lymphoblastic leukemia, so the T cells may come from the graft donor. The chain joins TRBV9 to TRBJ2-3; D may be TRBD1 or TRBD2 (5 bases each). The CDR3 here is CASSVDGRDPDTQYF. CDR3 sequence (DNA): TGTGCCAGCAGCGTAGACGGCAGGGACCCAGATACGCAGTATTTT.